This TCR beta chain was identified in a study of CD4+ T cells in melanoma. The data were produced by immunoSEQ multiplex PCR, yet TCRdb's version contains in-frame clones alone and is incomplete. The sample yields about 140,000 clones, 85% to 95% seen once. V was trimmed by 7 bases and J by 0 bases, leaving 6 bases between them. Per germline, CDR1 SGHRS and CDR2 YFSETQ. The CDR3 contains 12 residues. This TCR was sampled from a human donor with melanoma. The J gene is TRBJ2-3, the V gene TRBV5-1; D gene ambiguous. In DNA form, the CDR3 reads TGCGCCAGCCTGTCCAGCACAGATACGCAGTATTTT. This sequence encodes CASLSSTDTQYF.